These 28 T cell receptor beta chains were all obtained from the same sample, sequenced in a study of cytomegalovirus exposure and HLA in healthy donors. The primer mix had 60 Vbeta and 13 Jbeta primers. Generated by immunoSEQ multiplex PCR, the TCRdb table keeps only in-frame clones and is missing some. Of about 150,000 clones detected, 75% to 85% appear once; the ten largest clones hold about 1.5%. The source material was PBMCs. These receptors originate from a young woman in good health and CMV-seropositive.

V usage is TRBV5-4 and J usage is TRBJ2-7, with D unresolved. Trimming left V 9 bases short and J 3 bases short, with 16 bases between. In germline, CDR1 is SGHNT, CDR2 YYREEE (reference sequence). This CDR3 spans 13 amino acids. The CDR3 protein is CATAYRQGYEQYF. DNA for the CDR3: TGTGCCACAGCCTATAGACAAGGCTACGAGCAGTACTTC.

This chain joins TRBV27 and TRBJ2-1; 9 positions agree with TRBD1. The V gene end was trimmed by 1 base and the J gene end by 4 bases; junction bases not matched to a gene: 5. CDR1 and CDR2 (germline): MNHEY, SMNVEV (reference sequence). The CDR3 consists of 16 residues. DNA for the CDR3: TGTGCCAGCAGTTTATGGGGACAGGGTTCTTACAATGAGCAGTTCTTC. This translates into CASSLWGQGSYNEQFF.

The rearrangement joins TRBV7-9 to TRBJ2-7; tentative D call: TRBD1 (5 bases). V lost 1 base and J 2 bases, leaving 12 bases between the germline ends. This CDR3 contains 15 residues. Germline lookup yields CDR1 SEHNR and CDR2 FQNEAQ (reference sequence). DNA of the CDR3: TGTGCCAGCAGCTTAGTGCAGGGTACTACCTACGAGCAGTACTTC. This gives the protein CASSLVQGTTYEQYF. The variable domain in full, completed from reference TRBV7-9 and TRBJ2-7, reads DTGVSQNPRHKITKRGQNVTFRCDPISEHNRLYWYRQTLGQGPEFLTYFQNEAQLEKSRLLSDRFSAERPKGSFSTLEIQRTEQGDSAMYLCASSLVQGTTYEQYFGPGTRLTVT.

The V and J genes are TRBV2 and TRBJ2-2; no clear D. CDR1 is SNHLY and CDR2 is FYNNEI in the germline V gene. The CDR3 spans 14 residues. The V and J ends lost 4 bases and 7 bases respectively, with 13 bases between them. The CDR3, as DNA: TGTGCCAGCAGTGGGAGACTCTCAAGCGGGGAGCTGTTTTTT. Translated: CASSGRLSSGELFF.

The V gene is TRBV27, the J gene TRBJ2-1; 14 positions match TRBD2. The V gene's germline CDR1 is MNHEY and CDR2 SMNVEV (reference sequence). V shed 5 bases, J shed 9 bases, and the junction held 6 bases outside the gene matches. The CDR3 is 15 amino acids. As DNA, the CDR3 is TGTGCCAGCAGTACCGGGACTAGCGGGAGTGGTGAGCAGTTCTTC. This gives the protein CASSTGTSGSGEQFF.

This clone was seen more than once but under ten times. The rearrangement links TRBV6-1 to TRBJ1-5, with D possibly being TRBD1 (6 bases). There are 13 residues in the CDR3. CDR1 and CDR2 from the germline V gene are MNHNS and SASEGT. V dropped 7 bases and J dropped 3 bases, with 10 bases sitting between them. The CDR3 DNA is TGTGCCAGCATGGACAGCCTCAATCAGCCCCAGCATTTT. This encodes CASMDSLNQPQHF.

The chain has TRBV7-3 and TRBJ2-1; 10 positions match TRBD2. The V gene's germline CDR1 is SGHTA and CDR2 FQGTGA. CDR3 length: 15 amino acids. V lost 5 bases and J lost 8; bases outside the gene matches: 9. In DNA, the CDR3 is TGTGCCAGCAGCGATACACTAGCGGGAAAAGATGAGCAGTTCTTC. Translation gives CASSDTLAGKDEQFF.

V usage is TRBV6-5 and J usage is TRBJ1-1; 8 nucleotides agree with TRBD1. The CDR3 runs to 13 residues. Germline CDR1 MNHEY, CDR2 SVGAGI. Trimming removed 8 bases from V and 4 bases from J; junction bases left unmatched: 6. In nucleotides, the CDR3 is TGTGCCAGCGGAAGAGGACAGGGCACTGAAGCTTTCTTT. Protein: CASGRGQGTEAFF.

The chain employs TRBV6-6 and TRBJ1-2, with a possible D match to TRBD1 (5 bases). The CDR3 loop spans 15 amino acids. Per the germline V gene, CDR1 is MNHNY and CDR2 is SVGAGI (reference sequence). Trimming left V 4 bases short and J 1 base short, with 13 bases between. The CDR3 region is CASSSPDTVNYGYTF. CDR3 nucleotides: TGTGCCAGCAGTTCCCCGGACACAGTTAACTATGGCTACACCTTC.

The chain recombines TRBV5-8 with TRBJ1-5, with D possibly matching TRBD1 (6 bases). Trimming cost V 0 bases and J 7 bases, with 14 bases left between them. Germline assignment: CDR1 SGHTS and CDR2 YDEGEE. The CDR3 is made up of 15 amino acids. CDR3 DNA: TGTGCCAGCAGCTTGGCCCGAGGGGGAAGGCAGCCCCAGCATTTT. Protein: CASSLARGGRQPQHF. Full variable domain (missing parts from reference TRBV5-8 and TRBJ1-5): EAGVTQSPTHLIKTRGQQATLRCSPISGHTSVYWYQQALGLGLQFLLWYDEGEERNRGNFPPRFSGRQFPNYSSELNVNALELEDSALYLCASSLARGGRQPQHFGDGTRLSIL.

This chain uses TRBV4-2 with TRBJ2-7; 9 positions agree with TRBD2. The CDR3 spans 16 residues. The germline gives CDR1 LGHNA, CDR2 YNFKEQ. The J segment lost 6 bases and the V segment lost 5 bases, leaving 14 bases of the junction unmatched. This CDR3 reads CASSASSSAAGGEQYF. The DNA for the CDR3 is TGTGCCAGCAGCGCCAGCTCTTCGGCAGCGGGAGGCGAGCAGTACTTC.

This clone was counted a few times. This rearrangement joins TRBV11-2 to TRBJ2-7, with D unclear. This CDR3 comprises 12 residues. From germline, CDR1 is SGHAT and CDR2 FQNNGV. Trimming removed 4 bases from V and 5 bases from J, with 9 bases in between. The DNA for the CDR3 is TGTGCCAGCAGCTCAGGATTCCACGAGCAGTACTTC. Translation gives CASSSGFHEQYF.

This chain uses TRBV29-1 with TRBJ1-4; D is ambiguous. The CDR3 has 14 amino acids. The V end lost 6 bases, the J end lost 7 bases, and 18 bases lay between the germline ends. Germline V gene data show CDR1 as SQVTM and CDR2 as ANQGSEA. CDR3 sequence (DNA): TGCAGCGTGTCCCGCGCAGGCTTAGGTGAAAAACTGTTTTTT. Translating it yields CSVSRAGLGEKLFF.

J is TRBJ2-7 and V is TRBV10-3, with 14 bases aligning to TRBD2. The CDR3 has 13 residues. With V trimmed by 8 bases and J by 7 bases, 4 bases remained unmatched. Per germline, CDR1 ENHRY and CDR2 SYGVKD. The CDR3 region has the DNA TGTGCCATCGGGACTAGCGGGAGTCGGGAGCAGTACTTC. This gives the protein CAIGTSGSREQYF.

This chain uses TRBV7-6 with TRBJ2-2, with D unclear. V was pared by 6 bases and J by 0 bases, with 8 bases between. Germline CDR1 and CDR2: SGHVS and FNYEAQ. The CDR3 has 14 amino acids. The CDR3: CASSYTSNTGELFF. The DNA of the CDR3 is TGTGCCAGCAGTTACACATCGAACACCGGGGAGCTGTTTTTT.

This chain connects TRBV19 to TRBJ1-5, with D perhaps matching TRBD1 (5 bases). There are 15 residues in the CDR3. Germline lookup yields CDR1 LNHDA and CDR2 SQIVND (reference sequence). V was pared by 5 bases and J by 1 base, with 12 bases between. CDR3 sequence reads: CASSVGDLSNQPQHF. Here the CDR3 DNA reads TGTGCCAGTAGTGTGGGGGACTTGAGCAATCAGCCCCAGCATTTT.

A word on this clone: The junction and the germline gene differ at one end; a read error may be behind it. This CDR3 is also generated by other DNA sequences in the sample. V gene TRBV27 combines with J gene TRBJ1-5; D is undetermined. The CDR3 runs to 16 residues. In germline, CDR1 is MNHEY, CDR2 SMNVEV (reference sequence). This chain's CDR3 is CASPDAFTGGNQPQHF. Written as DNA, the CDR3 is TGCGCCAGCCCGGACGCCTTCACCGGGGGCAATCAGCCCCAGCATTTT.

This clone was seen only a few times. The gene calls are TRBV29-1 and TRBJ2-1; 8 bases fit TRBD1. Germline V lookup: CDR1 SQVTM, CDR2 ANQGSEA. This CDR3 has 13 amino acids. V trimming: 5 bases; J trimming: 3 bases; junction bases outside the gene matches: 3. CDR3 DNA sequence: TGCAGCGTTTCGGACAGGGACTACAATGAGCAGTTCTTC. It yields the protein CSVSDRDYNEQFF.

The chain employs TRBV11-1 and TRBJ1-2, with TRBD1 matching 11 bases. CDR3 size: 16 residues. V gave up 5 bases and J gave up 0 bases; unmatched junction bases: 5. From germline, CDR1 is SGHAT and CDR2 FQDESV (reference sequence). CDR3 residues: CASSEDRGLANYGYTF. In DNA, the CDR3 is TGTGCCAGCAGCGAGGACAGGGGGCTCGCTAACTATGGCTACACCTTC.

The rearrangement links TRBV28 to TRBJ2-3; 10 bases agree with TRBD2. J lost 0 bases, V lost 6 bases, and 0 bases had no gene match. CDR1 MDHEN and CDR2 SYDVKM come from the germline V gene. This CDR3 has 14 amino acids. The CDR3 DNA reads TGTGCCAGCAGAGCGGGAGGGAGCACAGATACGCAGTATTTT. Protein sequence: CASRAGGSTDTQYF.

This chain connects TRBV25-1 to TRBJ2-1; 12 nucleotides line up with TRBD2. The CDR3 contains 16 residues. CDR1 and CDR2 (germline): MGHDK, SYGVNS. V shed 3 bases, J shed 5 bases, and the junction held 5 bases outside the gene matches. CDR3 loop: CASSDRTSGDNNEQFF. In DNA, the CDR3 is TGTGCCAGCAGTGATCGGACTAGCGGGGACAACAATGAGCAGTTCTTC.

DNA for the CDR3: TGTGCCAGCAGTTACACACGACCTACTAGGAATGAGCAGTTCTTC. Amino acids: CASSYTRPTRNEQFF. The chain has TRBV6-5 and TRBJ2-1; maybe TRBD2 (5 bases). The CDR3 extends over 15 amino acids. The ends were cut back, 2 bases at V and 7 bases at J, with 15 bases in the middle. Germline V lookup: CDR1 MNHEY, CDR2 SVGAGI.

This chain uses TRBV5-6 with TRBJ2-1; TRBD2 is a possible D gene (6 bases). From germline, CDR1 is SGHDT and CDR2 YYEEEE. CDR3 length: 14 amino acids. Trimming removed 0 bases at V and 4 bases at J, with 8 bases between. The CDR3 loop reads CASSLGLGYNEQFF. DNA for the CDR3: TGTGCCAGCAGCTTGGGACTAGGATACAATGAGCAGTTCTTC.

The chain employs TRBV11-3 and TRBJ2-5; 9 bases map to TRBD2. Per the germline V gene, CDR1 is SGHNT and CDR2 is YENEEA. J lost 3 bases, V lost 6 bases, and 5 bases had no gene match. The CDR3 length is 14 residues. The CDR3 DNA reads as TGTGCCAGCAGTTCTCAGCGGGGGGAAGAGACCCAGTACTTC. This gives the protein CASSSQRGEETQYF.

The CDR3 DNA is TGTGCCATCAGTGACCGGGTAGCGGGGGCCTACGAGCAGTACTTC. It encodes CAISDRVAGAYEQYF. This chain links TRBV10-3 with TRBJ2-5; 9 bases are a match to TRBD2. The assigned J gene may be wrong: the sequence end matches TRBJ2-7 better. The CDR3 spans 15 residues. Germline V gene data show CDR1 as ENHRY and CDR2 as SYGVKD.

The chain joins TRBV6-5 to TRBJ2-7; a possible D gene is TRBD1 (5 bases). Per germline, CDR1 MNHEY and CDR2 SVGAGI. This CDR3 is built from 11 residues. V lost 5 bases to trimming and J lost 7 bases, with 9 bases between them. The CDR3, as DNA: TGTGCCAGCAGTGCAAAGGGGGAGCAGTACTTC. It yields the protein CASSAKGEQYF.

The J gene is TRBJ1-2, the V gene TRBV14; TRBD1 might be the D (6 bases). Germline CDR1 SGHDN, CDR2 FVKESK. Deletions cut 3 bases from V and 3 bases from J, with 11 bases between. This CDR3 comprises 14 residues. CDR3: CASSQNRADYGYTF. The CDR3 nucleotides read TGTGCCAGCAGCCAGAACAGGGCGGACTATGGCTACACCTTC.

CDR3: CASSFGDYSNQPQHF. The CDR3 nucleotides are TGTGCCAGCAGCTTCGGGGATTATAGCAATCAGCCCCAGCATTTT. The genes are TRBV5-5 and TRBJ1-5; D is unresolved. Looked up from germline, CDR1 is SGHKS and CDR2 is YYEKEE (reference sequence). Trimming pared 2 bases from V and 0 bases from J, leaving 9 bases between. This CDR3 is 15 amino acids long.